A single T cell receptor (beta chain) is shown here with its context. The antigen is undetermined. These data are taken from a study of response to subunit inactivated influenza vaccine. Findings and limits, study-wide: Only a handful of new T cells, the authors suggested, are recruited with each seasonal influenza vaccination.

This CDR3 has 16 amino acids. Deletions cut 6 bases from V and 0 bases from J, with 15 bases between. One entry per CDR3 protein results from TCRdb running MiXCR on the RT-PCR reads. The data contain 750,000 to 850,000 distinct CDR3 sequences, about 18% of them seen just once; the ten biggest clones take up approximately 11%. This clonotype originated in a man aged 50 to 59 who received an inactivated influenza vaccine. The source material was PBMCs from blood, sampled 4 to 6 days after vaccination. This chain joins TRBV12-3 or TRBV12-4 and TRBJ2-1; D may be TRBD1 (6 bases). The CDR3 coding sequence is TGTGCCAGCAGGCTTACCTCGGGACACTCCTACAATGAGCAGTTCTTC. This sequence encodes CASRLTSGHSYNEQFF.